This entry is about one T cell receptor beta chain. This sample stems from a study of blood T cell repertoires in COVID-19. Looking at the study overall: PBMCs, B-cell-depleted T cells, or T cells were the source of the cDNA or gDNA that made up the material.

Repertoires were generated with immunoSEQ multiplex PCR, while TCRdb's copy carries only in-frame clones and drops some. The top ten hold about 3.5% of the sample, which has some 250,000 clones, about 90% seen once. Trimming removed 4 bases from V and 2 bases from J; junction bases left unmatched: 5. Germline V gene lookup returns CDR1 SGHTA and CDR2 FQGNSA. The CDR3 is 16 amino acids. The sequenced sample was PBMCs or T cells enriched from blood (not recorded which). This clonotype was sampled from a woman between 40 and 50 years old with acute COVID-19. This sequence joins TRBV7-2 and TRBJ2-7; 13 bases line up with TRBD2. The CDR3 is CASSSYTSGRAYEQYF. Written as DNA, the CDR3 is TGTGCCAGCAGCTCCTATACTAGCGGGAGGGCCTACGAGCAGTACTTC.